This TCR beta chain was captured by sequencing in a study of T cell changes during pregnancy in multiple sclerosis. The CDR3 extends over 14 amino acids. Germline CDR1 is MGHRA and CDR2 is YSYEKL. V shed 5 bases and J shed 0 bases, with 11 bases lying between them. The method was immunoSEQ multiplex PCR; TCRdb's version includes in-frame clones alone and lacks a portion of them. The table includes roughly 100,000 clones, about 90% detected once. The specimen comprised peripheral blood, sampled after pregnancy. The chain combines TRBV4-1 with TRBJ2-7; perhaps TRBD1 as D (6 bases). The clonotype was recovered from a female donor with multiple sclerosis, enrolled in a pregnancy study. CDR3 DNA sequence: TGCGCCAGCAGCAGACGACAGGACTCCTACGAGCAGTACTTC. Protein: CASSRRQDSYEQYF.